The sequence of this T cell receptor beta chain was determined in a study of CXCR3-negative and CXCR3-positive naive CD8 T cells. Study-level points and caveats: More hydrophobic TRB CDR3s were found in CXCR3-positive naive cells than in CXCR3-negative naive cells. Naive subsets had comparable surface CD5, so TRB CDR3 properties gauged TCR strength.

Germline V gives CDR1 SGHTS, CDR2 YDEGEE. The CDR3 is 12 residues long. Naive CD8+ T cells showed CD45RO-CCR7+CD27+CD95-. cDNA libraries for TRB were generated by 5' RACE incorporating UMI labels. Using the 5' RACE reads, TCRdb records one entry per CDR3 protein without DNA. This sample contains 75,000 to 90,000 distinct CDR3 sequences. Concerning this clonotype: Its antigen is unidentified.

Sequencing input: naive CXCR3+ CD8+ T cells from blood. The subset is: CD45RO-CCR7+CD27+CD95- naive CD8+ T cells expressing CXCR3 (TNR3+). This TCR was recovered from a human donor in good health. Some clones in this sample may be carry-over from other donors' samples. The rearrangement links TRBV5-8 to TRBJ2-1. The CDR3 spells CASSPDATQQFF. The variable domain in full, completed from reference TRBV5-8 and TRBJ2-1, reads EAGVTQSPTHLIKTRGQQATLRCSPISGHTSVYWYQQALGLGLQFLLWYDEGEERNRGNFPPRFSGRQFPNYSSELNVNALELEDSALYLCASSPDATQQFFGPGTRLTVL.